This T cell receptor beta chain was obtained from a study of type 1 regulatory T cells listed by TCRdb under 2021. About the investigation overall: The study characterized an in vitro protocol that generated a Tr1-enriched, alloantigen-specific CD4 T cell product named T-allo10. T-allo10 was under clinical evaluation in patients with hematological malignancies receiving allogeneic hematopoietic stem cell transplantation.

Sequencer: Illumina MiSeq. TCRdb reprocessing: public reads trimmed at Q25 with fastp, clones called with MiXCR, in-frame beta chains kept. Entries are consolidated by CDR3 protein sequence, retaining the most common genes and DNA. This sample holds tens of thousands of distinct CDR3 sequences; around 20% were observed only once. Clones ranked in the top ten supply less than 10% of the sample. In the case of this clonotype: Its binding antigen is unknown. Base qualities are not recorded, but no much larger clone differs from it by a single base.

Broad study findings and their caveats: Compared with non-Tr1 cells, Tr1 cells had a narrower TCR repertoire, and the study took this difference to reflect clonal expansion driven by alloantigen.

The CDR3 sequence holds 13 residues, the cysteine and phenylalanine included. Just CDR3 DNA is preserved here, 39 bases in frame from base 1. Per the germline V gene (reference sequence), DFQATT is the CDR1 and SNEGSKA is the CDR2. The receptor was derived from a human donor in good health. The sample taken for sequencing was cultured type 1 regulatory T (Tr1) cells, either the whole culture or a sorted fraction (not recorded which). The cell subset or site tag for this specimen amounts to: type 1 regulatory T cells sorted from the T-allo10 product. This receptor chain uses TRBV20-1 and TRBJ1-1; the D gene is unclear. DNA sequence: TGCAGCTATCAGGTCGGTTCGGCGGGCGAAGCTTTCTTT. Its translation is CSYQVGSAGEAFF.